The 29 T cell receptor beta chains in this list originate from one sample, sequenced in a study of T cells after yellow fever vaccination. A single record per CDR3 protein comes from TCRdb applying MiXCR to the 5' RACE reads. The sample holds about 220,000 distinct CDR3 sequences; about 3% are singletons and the top ten take around 3%. The sample here was CD4+ T cells sorted from PBMCs, taken 10 days after the yellow fever booster vaccination. These TCRs come from a young man who received the YFV17D yellow fever vaccine.

This clonotype was detected a few times. The rearrangement uses TRBV11-3 and TRBJ2-5; TRBD1 agrees at 9 bases. V was clipped by 5 bases and J by 4 bases; unmatched bases: 11. Per germline, CDR1 SGHNT and CDR2 YENEEA. The CDR3 runs 16 residues. CDR3 in amino acids: CASSPGTGSAGETQYF. The CDR3 region has the DNA TGTGCCAGCAGCCCGGGGACAGGGTCTGCTGGAGAGACCCAGTACTTC.

The chain is built from TRBV15 and TRBJ2-5, with D perhaps TRBD1 (5 bases). Trimming pared 5 bases from V and 4 bases from J, leaving 8 bases between. From germline, CDR1 is LNHNV and CDR2 YYDKDF (reference sequence). The CDR3 covers 12 residues. The CDR3 spells CATSRQLETQYF. In nucleotides, the CDR3 is TGTGCCACCAGCCGACAGTTAGAGACCCAGTACTTC.

This clonotype was seen more than once but under ten times. The chain is built from TRBV12-3 or TRBV12-4 and TRBJ1-2, with D hard to call. The length of the CDR3 is 14 residues. V shed 3 bases and J shed 3 bases, with 11 bases lying between them. CDR3 nucleotides: TGTGCCAGCAGTTTGGAGGGAATGGACTATGGCTACACCTTC. This codes for CASSLEGMDYGYTF.

This clonotype was seen at least ten times. This chain links TRBV7-2 with TRBJ2-7; D is unresolved. The CDR3 is made up of 14 amino acids. The germline V and J ends were trimmed by 4 bases and 3 bases, with 13 bases remaining between them. CDR1 and CDR2 (germline): SGHTA, FQGNSA. CDR3 coding DNA: TGTGCCAGCAGCTGGGCAGGCTTACTCTACGAGCAGTACTTC. It translates to CASSWAGLLYEQYF.

This chain uses TRBV12-5 with TRBJ1-5; a weak D match, TRBD1 (6 bases). Between the trimmed V and J ends, which lost 11 bases and 2 bases, there was a span of 16 bases. This CDR3 region has 14 residues. Looked up from germline, CDR1 is LGHNT and CDR2 is FRNRAP. Written as DNA, the CDR3 is TGTGCTCGTCCTTCGGGACAACGCAATCAGCCCCAGCATTTT. Encoded protein: CARPSGQRNQPQHF.

This clonotype appeared many times. The chain employs TRBV2 and TRBJ2-7; D unresolved. The CDR3 is made up of 12 amino acids. V lost 7 bases and J lost 2, with 9 bases in between. In germline, CDR1 is SNHLY, CDR2 FYNNEI. In nucleotides, the CDR3 is TGTGCCAGCACAGCAGATACCTACGAGCAGTACTTC. This translates into CASTADTYEQYF.

This clonotype was counted only a few times. The chain employs TRBV18 and TRBJ2-7; 7 nucleotides align to TRBD1. CDR3 length equals 15 residues. Germline assignment: CDR1 KGHSH and CDR2 LQKENI. V lost 5 bases and J lost 4; bases outside the gene matches: 11. The CDR3 loop reads CASSDQKDRAYEQYF. CDR3 in DNA: TGTGCCAGCTCAGATCAAAAAGACAGGGCTTACGAGCAGTACTTC. The whole variable domain, remainder taken from reference TRBV18 and TRBJ2-7, is NAGVMQNPRHLVRRRGQEARLRCSPMKGHSHVYWYRQLPEEGLKFMVYLQKENIIDESGMPKERFSAEFPKEGPSILRIQQVVRGDSAAYFCASSDQKDRAYEQYFGPGTRLTVT.

In this sample, this clonotype turned up many times. The rearrangement uses TRBV7-2 and TRBJ2-7; D remains unclear. Trimming cost V 3 bases and J 0 bases, with 9 bases left between them. The germline gives CDR1 SGHTA, CDR2 FQGNSA. The CDR3 runs to 14 residues. DNA of the CDR3: TGTGCCAGCAGCTTGAGCACCTCCTCCTACGAGCAGTACTTC. This codes for CASSLSTSSYEQYF.

This clonotype was counted only a few times. This sequence joins TRBV4-2 and TRBJ1-5, with D unclear. Trimming removed 0 bases from V and 7 bases from J, with 13 bases in between. This CDR3 has 15 residues. Germline CDR1 LGHNA, CDR2 YNFKEQ. The CDR3 spells CASSQDLDMGQPQHF. DNA for the CDR3: TGTGCCAGCAGCCAAGATTTAGATATGGGGCAGCCCCAGCATTTT.

The chain has TRBV5-6 and TRBJ2-1, with 9 bases aligning to TRBD1. The CDR3 runs 15 residues. Germline CDR1 SGHDT, CDR2 YYEEEE. J gave up 7 bases and V 3 bases, and 8 bases lay outside the gene matches. CDR3 amino acids: CASSSRDRAYNEQFF. As DNA, the CDR3 is TGTGCCAGCAGCTCCCGGGACAGGGCGTATAATGAGCAGTTCTTC.

The genes are TRBV7-6 and TRBJ2-6; D gene uncertain. The V end lost 1 base, the J end lost 2 bases, and 9 bases lay between the germline ends. The CDR3 is 16 residues long. The V gene's germline CDR1 is SGHVS and CDR2 FNYEAQ. The CDR3 DNA sequence: TGTGCCAGCAGCTTAGAAGGGTCAGCTGGGGCCAACGTCCTGACTTTC. As protein: CASSLEGSAGANVLTF.

This clonotype occurred many times. The chain employs TRBV5-4 and TRBJ2-1; D is undetermined. V shed 2 bases and J shed 8 bases, with 5 bases lying between them. CDR3 length: 11 residues. The germline V gene has CDR1 SGHNT and CDR2 YYREEE (reference sequence). The CDR3 DNA is TGTGCCAGCAGCTTTTACCATGAGCAGTTCTTC. This encodes CASSFYHEQFF. Together with reference TRBV5-4 and TRBJ2-1, the CDR3 gives the full variable domain: ETGVTQSPTHLIKTRGQQVTLRCSSQSGHNTVSWYQQALGQGPQFIFQYYREEENGRGNFPPRFSGLQFPNYSSELNVNALELDDSALYLCASSFYHEQFFGPGTRLTVL.

This clonotype showed up many times. The V call is TRBV20-1, the J call TRBJ2-3; weak D call: TRBD2 (6 bases). The germline V gene has CDR1 DFQATT and CDR2 SNEGSKA (reference sequence). V lost 7 bases and J 7 bases, leaving 21 bases between the germline ends. CDR3 size: 14 residues. CDR3 nucleotides: TGCAGTGACCTGCTGGCGGGGCGGGGAAATACGCAGTATTTT. Its translation is CSDLLAGRGNTQYF.

The table lists this clonotype with a few counts. This chain joins TRBV5-6 and TRBJ1-5; no clear D gene. This CDR3 is built from 14 residues. V was cut by 7 bases and J by 5 bases, with 16 bases left in between. The germline CDR1 and CDR2 sequences are SGHDT and YYEEEE. CDR3 sequence reads: CASSALFPHQPQHF. The CDR3 DNA reads as TGTGCCAGCTCTGCCTTGTTCCCTCATCAGCCCCAGCATTTT.

This clonotype was found many times. The rearrangement links TRBV29-1 to TRBJ2-5, with a weak D call TRBD1 (5 bases). V lost 3 bases and J 2 bases, leaving 10 bases between the germline ends. CDR3 length: 13 amino acids. Germline loops: CDR1 SQVTM, CDR2 ANQGSEA. The CDR3 loop reads CSVDQAGQETQYF. The DNA of the CDR3 is TGCAGCGTTGATCAGGCAGGGCAAGAGACCCAGTACTTC.

This clonotype was counted many times. This chain joins TRBV7-9 and TRBJ2-7; 8 nucleotides agree with TRBD1. Germline V gene data show CDR1 as SEHNR and CDR2 as FQNEAQ (reference sequence). CDR3 length: 15 amino acids. The trim removed 5 bases at V and 2 bases at J, leaving 8 bases unmatched. The CDR3 region is CASSTGQAYPYEQYF. The CDR3 DNA reads TGTGCCAGCAGCACGGGACAGGCATACCCCTACGAGCAGTACTTC.

This clonotype was seen many times. The chain carries TRBV6-6 and TRBJ1-5, with a possible D match to TRBD1 (6 bases). The V gene lost 5 bases and the J gene lost 3 bases, with 8 bases spanning the gap. This CDR3 region has 13 residues. CDR1 is MNHNY and CDR2 is SVGAGI in the germline V gene (reference sequence). The CDR3 spells CASSLGANQPQHF. CDR3 in DNA: TGTGCCAGCAGTCTGGGGGCCAATCAGCCCCAGCATTTT.

The genes are TRBV7-2 and TRBJ1-5; no definite D call. CDR3 size: 13 residues. Germline CDR1 is SGHTA and CDR2 is FQGNSA. The germline V and J ends were trimmed by 0 bases and 3 bases, with 3 bases remaining between them. As DNA, the CDR3 is TGTGCCAGCAGCTTAGCGTTCAATCAGCCCCAGCATTTT. Protein product: CASSLAFNQPQHF.

This clonotype has just a few counts. The genes are TRBV7-2 and TRBJ1-5, with D hard to call. V was clipped by 1 base and J by 5 bases, with 12 bases between them. The CDR3 sequence is 15 residues long. Germline CDR1 and CDR2: SGHTA and FQGNSA. CDR3 in amino acids: CASSLVTGSDQPQHF. CDR3 bases: TGTGCCAGCAGCTTAGTCACGGGATCGGATCAGCCCCAGCATTTT.

V gene TRBV4-3 combines with J gene TRBJ1-1; no firm D call. V was shortened by 0 bases and J by 0 bases, with 17 bases between the two germline ends. The CDR3 extends over 18 amino acids. Germline V gene sequence: CDR1 LGHNA, CDR2 YSLEER. The CDR3 loop is CASSQDLPWGVMNTEAFF. The CDR3 bases are TGCGCCAGCAGCCAAGATCTTCCGTGGGGTGTTATGAACACTGAAGCTTTCTTT.

This clonotype has a handful of counts. This chain links TRBV24-1 with TRBJ2-3; D call uncertain. Germline assignment: CDR1 KGHDR and CDR2 SFDVKD. Between the trimmed V and J ends, which lost 7 bases and 1 base, there was a span of 8 bases. The CDR3 has 13 residues. CDR3 amino acids: CATRGSGTDTQYF. As DNA, the CDR3 is TGTGCCACCAGGGGGTCGGGCACAGATACGCAGTATTTT.

At least ten counts were recorded for this clonotype. The V and J genes are TRBV7-8 and TRBJ2-5, with D possibly being TRBD2 (7 bases). This CDR3 comprises 16 residues. CDR1 is SGHVS and CDR2 is FQNEAQ in the germline V gene. V lost 1 base and J 5 bases, leaving 17 bases between the germline ends. CDR3 bases: TGTGCCAGCAGCTTAGTAGGGGGGGCACTTCTCGAGACCCAGTACTTC. Its translation: CASSLVGGALLETQYF.

This clonotype was detected many times. The chain combines TRBV7-2 with TRBJ1-6; D is ambiguous. There are 18 residues in the CDR3. V dropped 1 base and J dropped 0 bases, with 13 bases sitting between them. Germline values: CDR1 SGHTA, CDR2 FQGNSA. CDR3 protein: CASSLGESKGSYNSPLHF. The CDR3 nucleotides read TGTGCCAGCAGCTTAGGAGAGAGTAAAGGCTCCTATAATTCACCCCTCCACTTT.

This clonotype was seen only a few times. The chain has TRBV4-1 and TRBJ1-1, with no clear D. The ends were cut back, 2 bases at V and 5 bases at J, with 9 bases in the middle. CDR3 length equals 13 residues. Per germline, CDR1 MGHRA and CDR2 YSYEKL. DNA of the CDR3: TGCGCCAGCAGCCAACACGGACTAACTGAAGCTTTCTTT. It is translated as CASSQHGLTEAFF.

This chain joins TRBV10-1 and TRBJ2-3; the match to TRBD2 covers 7 bases. Germline CDR1 WNHNN, CDR2 SYGVQD (reference sequence). This CDR3 contains 16 residues. V was clipped by 2 bases and J by 8 bases; unmatched bases: 13. The CDR3 DNA reads TGCGCCAGCAGTGAGGTCCGCGGGGGACGACTTGGTACGCAGTATTTT. Translation: CASSEVRGGRLGTQYF.

This clonotype was detected only a few times. The chain has TRBV3-1 and TRBJ2-7; tentative D call: TRBD2 (5 bases). The CDR3 is made up of 13 amino acids. Germline V gene lookup returns CDR1 LGHDT and CDR2 YNNKEL (reference sequence). V lost 4 bases and J 4 bases, leaving 11 bases between the germline ends. This CDR3 reads CASSPVGGYEQYV. The CDR3 DNA is TGTGCCAGCAGCCCTGTAGGAGGATACGAGCAGTACGTC.

This clonotype was observed many times. The V gene is TRBV3-1, the J gene TRBJ2-3; TRBD1 matches 7 bases. Per the germline V gene, CDR1 is LGHDT and CDR2 is YNNKEL (reference sequence). V gave up 7 bases and J gave up 3 bases; unmatched junction bases: 7. This CDR3 region has 14 residues. This CDR3 is CASTRDSRTDTQYF. The CDR3 coding sequence is TGTGCCAGCACAAGGGACAGCCGGACAGATACGCAGTATTTT.

This chain links TRBV5-1 with TRBJ2-3; D is ambiguous. Germline loops: CDR1 SGHRS, CDR2 YFSETQ. The CDR3 extends over 14 amino acids. Trimming left V 0 bases short and J 11 bases short, with 16 bases between. The CDR3 DNA reads as TGCGCCAGCAGCTTGGGGATTGCGGCCTGGGGGCAGTATTTT. This encodes CASSLGIAAWGQYF.

This clonotype turned up a few times. The chain carries TRBV3-1 and TRBJ1-1; TRBD1 is a possible D gene (5 bases). The V gene's germline CDR1 is LGHDT and CDR2 YNNKEL (reference sequence). The V gene lost 3 bases and the J gene lost 1 base, with 12 bases spanning the gap. The CDR3 totals 15 residues. The CDR3 here is CASSQPGTGNTEAFF. CDR3 bases: TGTGCCAGCAGCCAGCCCGGGACGGGGAACACTGAAGCTTTCTTT.